One sample yielded the 27 T cell receptor beta chains listed below, sequenced in a study of radiotherapy plus CTLA-4 blockade in lung cancer. Some clones are missing from TCRdb's copy, which holds only in-frame ones; the method was immunoSEQ multiplex PCR. The data contain fewer than 90,000 clones, less than 90% of them seen just once; the ten biggest clones take up 0.82%. The material was peripheral blood, obtained from a patient treated with radiotherapy plus ipilimumab. Receptors were obtained from a human donor with non-small cell lung cancer who had stable disease on radiotherapy plus ipilimumab.

The CDR3 DNA reads as TGTGCCAGCAGTGCGCAGGGGGCCCCAACAGATACGCAGTATTTT. It specifies CASSAQGAPTDTQYF. The chain uses TRBV6-4 and TRBJ2-3; 8 nucleotides line up with TRBD1. Germline V gives CDR1 MRHNA, CDR2 SNTAGT. CDR3 length: 15 residues. J was trimmed by 3 bases and V by 4 bases; bases with no gene match: 6.

The chain carries TRBV30 and TRBJ2-1; 8 bases align to TRBD2. V lost 0 bases to trimming and J lost 4 bases; unmatched junction nucleotides: 8. The CDR3 loop spans 16 amino acids. CDR1 and CDR2 from the germline V gene are GTSNPN and SVGIG (reference sequence). The CDR3 loop reads CAWSVRGGATYNEQFF. The CDR3, as DNA: TGTGCCTGGAGTGTACGGGGGGGCGCGACGTACAATGAGCAGTTCTTC.

The chain combines TRBV7-2 with TRBJ2-5, with D hard to call. Germline CDR1 is SGHTA and CDR2 is FQGNSA. This CDR3 has 15 amino acids. Trimming shortened V by 2 bases and J by 2 bases, and 12 bases separated the two germline ends. The CDR3 region has the DNA TGTGCCAGCAGCTTAAGGGCCATGGGACAAGAGACCCAGTACTTC. It translates to CASSLRAMGQETQYF.

The chain links TRBV2 to TRBJ1-3; D is ambiguous. This CDR3 contains 12 residues. Trimming stripped 3 bases from V and 4 bases from J, with 4 bases between. Germline CDR1 is SNHLY and CDR2 is FYNNEI. CDR3 coding DNA: TGTGCCAGCAGTGACCAAGGAAACACCATATATTTT. The encoded protein is CASSDQGNTIYF.

The gene calls are TRBV11-3 and TRBJ1-6, with D perhaps matching TRBD1 (6 bases). CDR3 length: 14 amino acids. Germline CDR1 SGHNT, CDR2 YENEEA. V lost 5 bases to trimming and J lost 8 bases, with 13 bases between them. The CDR3, as DNA: TGTGCCAGCAGCCCACAGGGAATCCATTCACCCCTCCACTTT. Protein product: CASSPQGIHSPLHF.

The V gene is TRBV29-1, the J gene TRBJ2-7; D may correspond to TRBD1 or TRBD2 (6 bases each). In germline, CDR1 is SQVTM, CDR2 ANQGSEA. There are 17 residues in the CDR3. Trimming pared 1 base from V and 0 bases from J, leaving 19 bases between. In nucleotides, the CDR3 is TGCAGCGTTGAAGGAGGGGGGCTCGGTCCCAACTCCTACGAGCAGTACTTC. It yields the protein CSVEGGGLGPNSYEQYF.

The chain employs TRBV11-3 and TRBJ2-4, with 8 bases matching TRBD1. The germline V gene has CDR1 SGHNT and CDR2 YENEEA. The CDR3 runs 13 residues. V gave up 8 bases and J gave up 9 bases; unmatched junction bases: 9. CDR3 sequence: CASGTGGRGIQYF. The CDR3 DNA sequence: TGTGCCAGCGGCACAGGGGGTCGTGGCATTCAGTACTTC.

The chain couples TRBV19 to TRBJ2-3; D possibly uses TRBD1 or TRBD2 (5 bases each). The CDR3 is made up of 13 amino acids. The V end was cut by 6 bases, the J end by 2 bases, with 9 bases between. Germline loops: CDR1 LNHDA, CDR2 SQIVND (reference sequence). CDR3 sequence reads: CASSPGATDTQYF. CDR3 bases: TGTGCCAGTAGCCCCGGGGCCACAGATACGCAGTATTTT. Based on the CDR3 plus reference TRBV19 and TRBJ2-3, the full variable domain is DGGITQSPKYLFRKEGQNVTLSCEQNLNHDAMYWYRQDPGQGLRLIYYSQIVNDFQKGDIAEGYSVSREKKESFPLTVTSAQKNPTAFYLCASSPGATDTQYFGPGTRLTVL.

This clone has just one count. V and J are TRBV6-1 and TRBJ1-2; TRBD1 is a possible D gene (5 bases). Germline-derived CDR1 and CDR2 are MNHNS and SASEGT. There are 13 residues in the CDR3. Trimming pared 3 bases from V and 5 bases from J, leaving 10 bases between. The CDR3 loop reads CASSDQGEYGYTF. As DNA, the CDR3 is TGTGCCAGCAGTGATCAGGGAGAATATGGCTACACCTTC.

The V gene is TRBV5-4, the J gene TRBJ2-3; D not certain. The V end was cut by 3 bases, the J end by 0 bases, with 11 bases between. The CDR3 loop spans 15 amino acids. Per the germline V gene, CDR1 is SGHNT and CDR2 is YYREEE (reference sequence). Here the CDR3 DNA reads TGTGCCAGCAGCTCCATCGGGCGGAGCACAGATACGCAGTATTTT. Amino acid sequence: CASSSIGRSTDTQYF. The variable domain in full, completed from reference TRBV5-4 and TRBJ2-3, reads ETGVTQSPTHLIKTRGQQVTLRCSSQSGHNTVSWYQQALGQGPQFIFQYYREEENGRGNFPPRFSGLQFPNYSSELNVNALELDDSALYLCASSSIGRSTDTQYFGPGTRLTVL.

V gene TRBV28 combines with J gene TRBJ2-4; TRBD1 matches at 7 bases. The CDR3 consists of 15 residues. Germline CDR1 MDHEN, CDR2 SYDVKM. J lost 1 base, V lost 2 bases, and 2 bases had no gene match. CDR3 nucleotide sequence: TGTGCCAGCAGTTTAGGCAGGGGGGCCAAAAACATTCAGTACTTC. It encodes CASSLGRGAKNIQYF.

The V gene is TRBV5-4, the J gene TRBJ1-4; D not resolved. The CDR3 consists of 14 residues. V lost 4 bases and J 3 bases, leaving 10 bases between the germline ends. Germline V lookup: CDR1 SGHNT, CDR2 YYREEE (reference sequence). The chain's CDR3 is CASSPAGANEKLFF. In DNA, the CDR3 is TGTGCCAGCAGCCCCGCAGGAGCTAATGAAAAACTGTTTTTT.

On this clone itself: Distinct nucleotide sequences in the sample also encode this CDR3. The V and J genes are TRBV5-1 and TRBJ1-4; D is possibly TRBD1 (6 bases). The germline gives CDR1 SGHRS, CDR2 YFSETQ. The CDR3 sequence is 15 residues long. With 4 bases removed from V and 8 bases from J, the gap between germline ends came to 18 bases. The CDR3 DNA follows: TGCGCCAGCAGCACATCGACAGGAGGCGGCGAAAAACTGTTTTTT. This gives the protein CASSTSTGGGEKLFF.

The chain joins TRBV7-9 to TRBJ2-5; D is tentatively TRBD1 or TRBD2 (5 bases each). The end of the DNA is better explained by TRBJ2-7, so the J call may be wrong. CDR3 size: 14 residues. Per the germline V gene, CDR1 is SEHNR and CDR2 is FQNEAQ (reference sequence). CDR3 in DNA: TGTGCCAGCAGCTTAGGGGCAGGGAGTGGCGAGCAGTACTTC. Residues: CASSLGAGSGEQYF.

This chain uses TRBV5-5 with TRBJ2-2; D is undetermined. Germline CDR1 reads SGHKS; CDR2 reads YYEKEE (reference sequence). This CDR3 spans 15 amino acids. Trimming shortened V by 4 bases and J by 3 bases, and 13 bases separated the two germline ends. The CDR3 sequence: CASSAGPNYTGELFF. CDR3 in DNA: TGTGCCAGCAGCGCAGGACCTAATTACACCGGGGAGCTGTTTTTT.

This clone was picked up one time. The chain employs TRBV28 and TRBJ2-7; D may be TRBD2 (6 bases). The germline CDR1 and CDR2 sequences are MDHEN and SYDVKM. The V gene lost 4 bases and the J gene lost 0 bases, with 16 bases spanning the gap. The CDR3 is 16 amino acids. The CDR3 nucleotides read TGTGCCAGCAGTTCGGCGACGGCCGGGGGCTCCTACGAGCAGTACTTC. Protein sequence: CASSSATAGGSYEQYF.

This clone was seen just once. The rearrangement joins TRBV28 to TRBJ1-1, with 8 bases matching TRBD1. There are 15 residues in the CDR3. With 4 bases clipped from V and 2 bases from J, the junction kept 6 bases outside the gene matches. Germline V gives CDR1 MDHEN, CDR2 SYDVKM. The CDR3 here is CASSSFGQGNTEAFF. CDR3 bases: TGTGCCAGCAGTTCTTTTGGACAGGGAAACACTGAAGCTTTCTTT.

The rearrangement uses TRBV29-1 and TRBJ1-1, with no clear D. This CDR3 contains 11 residues. Per the germline V gene, CDR1 is SQVTM and CDR2 is ANQGSEA. V was pared by 5 bases and J by 7 bases, with 11 bases between. Here the CDR3 reads CSVTGWGEAFF. The CDR3 coding sequence is TGCAGCGTTACGGGGTGGGGTGAAGCTTTCTTT.

The V call is TRBV7-2, the J call TRBJ1-4; D unresolved. The CDR3 covers 14 residues. Trimming left V 6 bases short and J 5 bases short, with 13 bases between. Germline V gene lookup returns CDR1 SGHTA and CDR2 FQGNSA. The CDR3 loop reads CASSPGRLNEKLFF. CDR3 coding DNA: TGTGCCAGCAGTCCAGGCAGGTTAAATGAAAAACTGTTTTTT. The full variable domain, with the rest looked up from reference TRBV7-2 and TRBJ1-4, is GAGVSQSPSNKVTEKGKDVELRCDPISGHTALYWYRQSLGQGLEFLIYFQGNSAPDKSGLPSDRFSAERTGGSVSTLTIQRTQQEDSAVYLCASSPGRLNEKLFFGSGTQLSVL.

This clone has only a few counts. V is TRBV14 and J is TRBJ2-2; no definite D call. The CDR3 spans 16 residues. V was cut by 6 bases and J by 2 bases, with 16 bases left in between. The germline V gene has CDR1 SGHDN and CDR2 FVKESK. The CDR3 DNA reads as TGTGCCAGCAGTCCCCGGGCTCAAGCTAACACCGGGGAGCTGTTTTTT. It codes for CASSPRAQANTGELFF.

V usage is TRBV5-1 and J usage is TRBJ1-5; D gene ambiguous. CDR3 size: 13 residues. Germline V gene sequence: CDR1 SGHRS, CDR2 YFSETQ. V was cut by 5 bases and J by 9 bases, with 15 bases left in between. CDR3 sequence reads: CASSSDPFRPQHF. In nucleotides, the CDR3 is TGCGCCAGCAGTTCCGATCCGTTCCGGCCCCAGCATTTT.

The chain links TRBV28 to TRBJ1-1; D ambiguous. Germline V lookup: CDR1 MDHEN, CDR2 SYDVKM. V lost 2 bases and J lost 4, with 8 bases in between. This CDR3 spans 13 amino acids. CDR3 DNA sequence: TGTGCCAGCAGTTTAGGAGGAGTCACTGAAGCTTTCTTT. It encodes CASSLGGVTEAFF.

V and J are TRBV28 and TRBJ2-7, with D perhaps assigned TRBD1 or TRBD2 (5 bases each). V dropped 2 bases and J dropped 7 bases, with 15 bases sitting between them. Per germline, CDR1 MDHEN and CDR2 SYDVKM. The CDR3 has 14 residues. The CDR3, as DNA: TGTGCCAGCAGTTTAGAGGGGCGTCCCGGGGAGCAGTACTTC. Translated, it gives CASSLEGRPGEQYF.

This clone has only one observation. V and J are TRBV2 and TRBJ2-3, with D perhaps TRBD1 (7 bases). From germline, CDR1 is SNHLY and CDR2 FYNNEI. This CDR3 contains 15 residues. V dropped 5 bases and J dropped 0 bases, with 12 bases sitting between them. The CDR3 spells CASSPTGRSTDTQYF. Written as DNA, the CDR3 is TGTGCCAGCAGTCCGACAGGGAGGAGCACAGATACGCAGTATTTT.

The chain is built from TRBV7-6 and TRBJ2-7; TRBD1 matches 11 bases. CDR3 length: 16 amino acids. Germline CDR1 is SGHVS and CDR2 is FNYEAQ. The V segment lost 5 bases and the J segment 2 bases; nucleotides outside the gene matches: 8. The CDR3 protein is CASSIGGDRGAYEQYF. In DNA, the CDR3 is TGTGCCAGCAGCATTGGGGGGGACAGGGGGGCCTACGAGCAGTACTTC.

The chain is built from TRBV9 and TRBJ1-2, with D tentatively TRBD1 (5 bases). Trimming took 6 bases from V and 6 from J, leaving 9 bases between them. CDR3 size: 11 residues. Germline values: CDR1 SGDLS, CDR2 YYNGEE. The CDR3 is CASMGRHGYTF. CDR3 nucleotide sequence: TGTGCCAGCATGGGACGGCATGGCTACACCTTC.

This clone was found a few times. The V and J genes are TRBV7-9 and TRBJ2-7, with D perhaps TRBD1 (7 bases). CDR1 and CDR2 from the germline V gene are SEHNR and FQNEAQ (reference sequence). The length of the CDR3 is 15 residues. V was trimmed by 5 bases and J by 3 bases, leaving 17 bases between them. The CDR3 sequence is CASSGGTASNYEQYF. For the CDR3, the DNA is TGTGCCAGCAGCGGGGGGACAGCCAGTAACTACGAGCAGTACTTC. Supplemented by reference TRBV7-9 and TRBJ2-7, the full variable domain reads DTGVSQNPRHKITKRGQNVTFRCDPISEHNRLYWYRQTLGQGPEFLTYFQNEAQLEKSRLLSDRFSAERPKGSFSTLEIQRTEQGDSAMYLCASSGGTASNYEQYFGPGTRLTVT.